This T cell receptor beta chain was obtained from a study of blood T cell repertoires in COVID-19 (dated by TCRdb to the early 2020s). The study in broad terms: Collaborator samples came from the United States, Italy and Spain and covered acute and convalescent phases of COVID-19. The material from the prospective study consisted of cDNA or gDNA derived from T cells, B-cell-depleted T cells, or PBMCs. Deeply sampled blood TCRbeta repertoires from subjects exposed to, actively infected with, or recovered from COVID-19 were included in the dataset. The repertoires were released in a freely available public database meant as a resource for research on the immune response to SARS-CoV-2. The samples were drawn from two sources: the first 160 participants of the ongoing ImmuneRACE study, and 1,200 or so subjects contributed by 6 global collaborators. Sample metadata almost always included a de-identified subject ID, COVID-19 status, age in years and sex. Where HLA class I and class II types were available, the types were taken from metadata supplied by the sample provider, not from assay-based typing.

Measured from the cysteine to the phenylalanine, the CDR3 is 15 residues long. CDR3 DNA only is kept here, 45 bases in frame from base 1. From V the trimming removes 3 bases and from J it removes 3 bases, while the gene matches leave 4 bases of the junction unaccounted for. CDR1 and CDR2 were assigned from the germline V gene (reference sequence) as SEHNR and FQNEAQ. Each collaborating institution followed its own protocols to collect whole blood in K2EDTA tubes. Collaborator samples were shipped for TCRbeta analysis as frozen whole blood, isolated PBMCs, or DNA extracted from either sample type. This clone came up a few times. Its antigen specificity is not known. One base away there is no much larger clone; base qualities are not given. The paper as a whole reports these results and caveats: The quantity of clinical and demographic metadata differed by source and by participant and was supplied without curation.

TCRbeta CDR3 regions were amplified from genomic DNA by means of the immunoSEQ Assay, a bias-controlled multiplex PCR. Regarding the original processing steps: Nucleated cell counts per sample were estimated from amplification of reference gene primers within the assay. To quantify the absolute abundance of each unique TCRbeta CDR3 rearrangement, sequence reads were collapsed and filtered. For each sample, productive Simpson clonality was calculated by taking the square root of Simpson's diversity index across productive rearrangements. Imported from immuneACCESS, the table was reduced by TCRdb to in-frame sequences with V and J called. These copies leave out some clones; in studies compared against another copy, an unresolved V gene accounts for under half, and the cause of the remainder is not known. V, J and clone size are taken as reported in that table, and D and trimming were inferred from the DNA itself. Counted in this sample were approximately 150,000 clones; 65% to 85% of them appeared once. The ten largest account for under 13% of the sample.

The sequence links TRBV7-9 to TRBJ1-2; TRBD1 aligns with 10 central bases. This receptor was identified in a man between 70 and 80 years old with active or convalescent COVID-19. Input material: peripheral blood. CDR3 protein: CASSFMGQGYYGYTF. The DNA is as follows: TGTGCCAGCAGCTTTATGGGACAGGGGTACTATGGCTACACCTTC.